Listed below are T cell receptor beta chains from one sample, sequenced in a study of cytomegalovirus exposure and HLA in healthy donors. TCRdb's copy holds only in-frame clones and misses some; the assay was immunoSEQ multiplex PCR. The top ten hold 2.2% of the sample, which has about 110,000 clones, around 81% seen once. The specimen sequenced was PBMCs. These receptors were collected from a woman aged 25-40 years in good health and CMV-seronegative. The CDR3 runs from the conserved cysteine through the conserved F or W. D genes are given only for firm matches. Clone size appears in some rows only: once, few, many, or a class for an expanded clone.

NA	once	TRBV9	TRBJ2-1	CASSVGQYNEQFF	TGTGCCAGCAGCGTGGGCCAGTACAATGAGCAGTTCTTC
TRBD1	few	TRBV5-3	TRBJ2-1	CARSPLRQGARNEQFF	TGTGCCAGAAGCCCGCTTCGGCAGGGGGCGCGAAATGAGCAGTTCTTC
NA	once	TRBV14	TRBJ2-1	CASGRASSYNEQFF	TGTGCCAGCGGGCGGGCCAGCTCCTACAATGAGCAGTTCTTC
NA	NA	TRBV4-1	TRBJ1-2	CASSQDRGTNYGYTF	TGCGCCAGCAGCCAAGATCGGGGTACTAACTATGGCTACACCTTC
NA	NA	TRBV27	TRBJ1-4	CASSWGGIGIGKLFF	TGTGCCAGCAGCTGGGGGGGGATTGGGATAGGAAAACTGTTTTTT
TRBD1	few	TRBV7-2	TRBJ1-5	CASSVTGTGSNQPQHF	TGTGCCAGCAGCGTTACCGGGACAGGGAGCAATCAGCCCCAGCATTTT
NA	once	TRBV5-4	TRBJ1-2	CASSLDQVFGYTF	TGTGCCAGCAGCTTGGATCAGGTCTTCGGCTACACCTTC
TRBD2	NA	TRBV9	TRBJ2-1	CASSVVGLADNEQFF	TGTGCCAGCAGCGTAGTCGGACTAGCTGACAATGAGCAGTTCTTC
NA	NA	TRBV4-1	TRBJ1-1	CASSLYLARGNTEAFF	TGCGCCAGCAGCCTGTACTTGGCCCGGGGGAACACTGAAGCTTTCTTT
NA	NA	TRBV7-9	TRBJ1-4	CASSPGDSTNEKLFF	TGTGCCAGCAGCCCCGGGGATTCAACTAATGAAAAACTGTTTTTT
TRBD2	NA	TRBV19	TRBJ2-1	CASSPLAGYEQFF	TGTGCCAGTAGCCCCCTAGCGGGATATGAGCAGTTCTTC
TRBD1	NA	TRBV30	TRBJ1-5	CAWIGGTDSNQPQHF	TGTGCCTGGATTGGGGGGACAGATAGCAATCAGCCCCAGCATTTT
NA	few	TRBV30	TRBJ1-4	CAWTRGVSEKLFF	TGTGCCTGGACCAGGGGTGTTTCTGAAAAACTGTTTTTT
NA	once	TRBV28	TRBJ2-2	CASVASQKNTGELFF	TGTGCCAGCGTAGCGTCACAGAAGAACACCGGGGAGCTGTTTTTT